The 22 T cell receptor beta chains presented below share a single source sample, sequenced in a study of T-cell memory formation after mild COVID-19. TCRdb itself ran the 5' RACE reads through MiXCR, one entry per CDR3 protein. The sample records about 180,000 distinct CDR3 sequences, around 15% being singletons. The sample comprised PBMCs or a T cell subset sorted from them (not recorded which). These receptors originate from an adult woman who had mild COVID-19 (a few samples of this study predate the infection). Cell type and time point are not known.

This chain joins TRBV5-1 and TRBJ1-2; maybe TRBD1 (5 bases). This CDR3 comprises 14 residues. V was shortened by 4 bases and J by 4 bases, with 14 bases between the two germline ends. Per germline, CDR1 SGHRS and CDR2 YFSETQ. The CDR3 coding sequence is TGCGCCAGCAGCCCGTGGGGGTCAGCCTATGGCTACACCTTC. Its translation is CASSPWGSAYGYTF.

This clonotype showed up just a few times. V is TRBV20-1 and J is TRBJ2-1; D call uncertain. Between the trimmed V and J ends, which lost 6 bases and 6 bases, there was a span of 12 bases. The germline V gene encodes CDR1 DFQATT and CDR2 SNEGSKA (reference sequence). This CDR3 is built from 12 residues. The CDR3 DNA follows: TGCAGTGCCATCCACCCTTCCAATGAGCAGTTCTTC. It is translated as CSAIHPSNEQFF.

This chain uses TRBV27 with TRBJ2-1; D is perhaps TRBD1 (6 bases). Germline V gene sequence: CDR1 MNHEY, CDR2 SMNVEV (reference sequence). V lost 6 bases and J 4 bases, leaving 16 bases between the germline ends. This CDR3 contains 15 residues. The chain's CDR3 is CASRDRYRAYNEQFF. The DNA for the CDR3 is TGTGCCAGCAGGGACCGGTACAGGGCTTACAATGAGCAGTTCTTC.

The chain recombines TRBV7-2 with TRBJ2-2; 12 bases map to TRBD2. In germline, CDR1 is SGHTA, CDR2 FQGNSA. Trimming cost V 4 bases and J 6 bases; bases outside gene matches: 6. The CDR3 is 16 amino acids. The CDR3 reads CASSSRLAGVPGELFF. In nucleotides, the CDR3 is TGTGCCAGCAGCTCCCGACTAGCGGGAGTACCCGGGGAGCTGTTTTTT.

This clonotype has more than one count but fewer than ten. This sequence joins TRBV28 and TRBJ2-3, with D uncertain. The CDR3 consists of 12 residues. V was shortened by 10 bases and J by 4 bases, with 12 bases between the two germline ends. The V gene's germline CDR1 is MDHEN and CDR2 SYDVKM. The CDR3 protein is CATKILSDTQYF. In DNA, the CDR3 is TGTGCCACCAAAATTCTCTCAGATACGCAGTATTTT.

The chain carries TRBV20-1 and TRBJ2-3, with TRBD2 identical over 10 bases. Germline CDR1 DFQATT, CDR2 SNEGSKA (reference sequence). The J segment lost 0 bases and the V segment lost 3 bases, leaving 15 bases of the junction unmatched. This CDR3 has 19 residues. The CDR3 sequence: CSASVLAGDNLTSTDTQYF. The CDR3 nucleotides read TGCAGTGCTAGTGTCCTAGCGGGAGACAACCTTACTAGCACAGATACGCAGTATTTT.

In its sample, this clonotype was seen a few times. V is TRBV5-1 and J is TRBJ2-3, with D perhaps given as TRBD1 or TRBD2 (5 bases each). The CDR3 contains 13 residues. V lost 5 bases and J 2 bases, leaving 9 bases between the germline ends. The germline gives CDR1 SGHRS, CDR2 YFSETQ. The CDR3 region has the DNA TGCGCCAGCAGGCTAGGGACCACAGATACGCAGTATTTT. Protein sequence: CASRLGTTDTQYF.

This clonotype was counted only a few times. The chain uses TRBV2 and TRBJ2-3, with 13 bases matching TRBD2. This CDR3 has 15 amino acids. CDR1 and CDR2 (germline): SNHLY, FYNNEI. Germline trimming cut 5 bases from V and 4 bases from J; bases unmatched to any gene: 3. The CDR3 region is CASSRLAGGADTQYF. The CDR3 nucleotides read TGTGCCAGCAGTCGACTAGCGGGAGGCGCAGATACGCAGTATTTT.

This sequence joins TRBV5-1 and TRBJ2-7; 8 nucleotides match TRBD1. The CDR3 consists of 13 residues. With 2 bases clipped from V and 6 bases from J, the junction kept 4 bases outside the gene matches. Germline CDR1 SGHRS, CDR2 YFSETQ. DNA of the CDR3: TGCGCCAGCAGCTTTGGACAGGGCAGCGAGCAGTACTTC. Its protein is CASSFGQGSEQYF.

This sequence joins TRBV30 and TRBJ2-4; 8 bases align to TRBD1. J was trimmed by 2 bases and V by 4 bases; bases with no gene match: 7. The V gene's germline CDR1 is GTSNPN and CDR2 SVGIG (reference sequence). This CDR3 spans 15 amino acids. The CDR3 coding sequence is TGTGCCTGGAATCCTTACAGGGGGTCCAAAAACATTCAGTACTTC. Amino acid sequence: CAWNPYRGSKNIQYF.

The chain recombines TRBV14 with TRBJ1-2, with D uncertain. Germline V gene lookup returns CDR1 SGHDN and CDR2 FVKESK. Deletions cut 0 bases from V and 4 bases from J, with 9 bases between. This CDR3 has 14 residues. CDR3 DNA: TGTGCCAGCAGCCAAGATGGCCTGTTCTATGGCTACACCTTC. Encoded protein: CASSQDGLFYGYTF.

There are a few counts of this clonotype. This chain joins TRBV12-3 or TRBV12-4 and TRBJ2-1; D not certain. V dropped 1 base and J dropped 9 bases, with 10 bases sitting between them. The length of the CDR3 is 13 residues. The CDR3 spells CASSLGLGSEQFF. As DNA, the CDR3 is TGTGCCAGCAGTTTAGGGCTGGGTAGTGAGCAGTTCTTC.

This clonotype occurred a few times. The chain links TRBV23-1 to TRBJ2-2, with D tentatively TRBD2 (6 bases). TRBV23-1 is an open reading frame, and its role is uncertain. Trimming took off 0 bases at V and 6 bases at J, with 11 bases between the two ends. The CDR3 is 15 residues long. Here the CDR3 DNA reads TGCGCCAGCAGTCAATCGCGCAGGGAGGCCGGGGAGCTGTTTTTT. Protein product: CASSQSRREAGELFF.

This clonotype has only a few counts. The rearrangement joins TRBV4-1 to TRBJ2-3; possibly TRBD2 for D (6 bases). The CDR3 extends over 16 amino acids. The germline CDR1 and CDR2 sequences are MGHRA and YSYEKL. V gave up 4 bases and J gave up 6 bases, with 20 bases separating them. The CDR3 region is CASSRQPELAPDTQYF. CDR3 coding DNA: TGCGCCAGCAGCCGACAGCCGGAGCTAGCGCCTGATACGCAGTATTTT.

J is TRBJ1-1 and V is TRBV3-1, with no clear D. With 2 bases removed from V and 5 bases from J, the gap between germline ends came to 3 bases. The CDR3 contains 11 residues. Germline CDR1 LGHDT, CDR2 YNNKEL (reference sequence). The CDR3 loop is CASSQKTEAFF. The CDR3 DNA follows: TGTGCCAGCAGCCAAAAAACTGAAGCTTTCTTT.

There are many counts of this clonotype. The chain recombines TRBV5-6 with TRBJ1-1; D may be TRBD1 (5 bases). Germline V gene data show CDR1 as SGHDT and CDR2 as YYEEEE. V shed 3 bases and J shed 1 base, with 10 bases lying between them. This CDR3 is 14 amino acids long. For the CDR3, the DNA is TGTGCCAGCAGCTGGGGCCGCGGGAACACTGAAGCTTTCTTT. Translated: CASSWGRGNTEAFF.

This clonotype has a single count. For the CDR3, the DNA is TGTGCCAGCAGTAAGAGACAGGGGACCATGAACACTGAAGCTTTCTTT. Translation: CASSKRQGTMNTEAFF. The rearrangement uses TRBV25-1 and TRBJ1-1; 8 nucleotides agree with TRBD1. CDR1 and CDR2 from the germline V gene are MGHDK and SYGVNS. The CDR3 length is 16 residues. V shed 5 bases, J shed 0 bases, and the junction held 8 bases outside the gene matches.

This clonotype occurred a few times. V and J are TRBV2 and TRBJ2-1; possibly TRBD1 for D (6 bases). With 6 bases removed from V and 3 bases from J, the gap between germline ends came to 12 bases. The CDR3 covers 14 residues. Germline V gives CDR1 SNHLY, CDR2 FYNNEI. The CDR3 nucleotides are TGTGCCAGCAGGCTAGACAGGCGCTACAATGAGCAGTTCTTC. It yields the protein CASRLDRRYNEQFF.

This clonotype has just a few counts. This chain's CDR3 is CASSYNQGQGPYGYTF. The CDR3 region has the DNA TGTGCCAGCAGTTACAACCAGGGACAGGGGCCCTATGGCTACACCTTC. This chain joins TRBV6-5 and TRBJ1-2; TRBD1 aligns across 10 bases. CDR1 is MNHEY and CDR2 is SVGAGI in the germline V gene. Trimming cost V 2 bases and J 4 bases; bases outside gene matches: 7. The CDR3 loop spans 16 amino acids.

This clonotype was detected only a few times. This CDR3 is CATSRPGSTDTQYF. The CDR3 DNA reads TGTGCCACCAGCAGGCCGGGGAGCACAGATACGCAGTATTTT. The rearrangement uses TRBV15 and TRBJ2-3; possible D gene TRBD2, 5 bases. Germline V lookup: CDR1 LNHNV, CDR2 YYDKDF (reference sequence). The V end was cut by 3 bases, the J end by 0 bases, with 7 bases between. The CDR3 runs 14 residues.

The chain employs TRBV7-2 and TRBJ2-7; possible D gene TRBD2, 6 bases. V lost 4 bases and J lost 5, with 18 bases in between. In germline, CDR1 is SGHTA, CDR2 FQGNSA. CDR3 length equals 15 residues. CDR3 protein: CASSSQTSRFDEQYF. The CDR3 DNA follows: TGTGCCAGCAGCTCGCAGACTAGTCGATTCGACGAGCAGTACTTC.

This clonotype has just a few counts. The rearrangement links TRBV20-1 to TRBJ2-7; TRBD2 agrees at 8 bases. There are 15 residues in the CDR3. The germline V gene encodes CDR1 DFQATT and CDR2 SNEGSKA (reference sequence). V gave up 4 bases and J gave up 3 bases; unmatched junction bases: 11. The CDR3 DNA reads TGCAGTGCTACCGCAACCAGGACTAGCCACTACGAGCAGTACTTC. It translates to CSATATRTSHYEQYF.